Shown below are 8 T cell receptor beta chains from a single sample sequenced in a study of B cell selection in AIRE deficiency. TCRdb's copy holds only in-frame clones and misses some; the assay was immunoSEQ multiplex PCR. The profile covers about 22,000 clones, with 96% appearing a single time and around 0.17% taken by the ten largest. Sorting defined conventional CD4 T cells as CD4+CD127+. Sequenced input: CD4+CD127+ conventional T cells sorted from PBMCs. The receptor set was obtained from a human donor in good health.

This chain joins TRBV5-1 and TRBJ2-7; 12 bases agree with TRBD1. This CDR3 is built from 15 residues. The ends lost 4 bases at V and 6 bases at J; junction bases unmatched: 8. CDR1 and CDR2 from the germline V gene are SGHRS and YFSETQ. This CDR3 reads CASSSGDRGLSEQYF. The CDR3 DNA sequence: TGCGCCAGCAGCAGCGGGGACAGGGGGCTGTCCGAGCAGTACTTC.

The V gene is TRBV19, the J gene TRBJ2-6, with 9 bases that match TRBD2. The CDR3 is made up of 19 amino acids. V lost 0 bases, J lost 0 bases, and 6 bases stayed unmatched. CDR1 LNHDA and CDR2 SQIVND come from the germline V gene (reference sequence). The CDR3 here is CASSIDIRAGGSGANVLTF. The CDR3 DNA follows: TGTGCCAGTAGTATAGATATCCGAGCGGGAGGCTCTGGGGCCAACGTCCTGACTTTC.

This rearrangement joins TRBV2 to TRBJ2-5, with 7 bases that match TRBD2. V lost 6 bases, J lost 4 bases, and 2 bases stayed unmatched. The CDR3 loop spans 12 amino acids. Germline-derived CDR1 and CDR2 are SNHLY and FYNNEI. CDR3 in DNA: TGTGCCAGCAGCGGCGGGGGAGAGACCCAGTACTTC. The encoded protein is CASSGGGETQYF.

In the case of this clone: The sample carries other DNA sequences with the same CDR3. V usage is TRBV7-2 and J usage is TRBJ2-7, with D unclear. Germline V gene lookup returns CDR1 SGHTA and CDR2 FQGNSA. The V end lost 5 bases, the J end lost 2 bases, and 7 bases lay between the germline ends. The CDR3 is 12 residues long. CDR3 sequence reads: CASSPGTYEQYF. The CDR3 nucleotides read TGTGCCAGCAGCCCCGGCACCTACGAGCAGTACTTC.

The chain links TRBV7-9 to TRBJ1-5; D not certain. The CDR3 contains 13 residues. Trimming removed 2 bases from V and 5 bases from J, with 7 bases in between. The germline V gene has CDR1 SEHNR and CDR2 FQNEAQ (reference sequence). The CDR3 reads CASSLFVDQPQHF. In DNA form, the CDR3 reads TGTGCCAGCAGCTTATTTGTGGATCAGCCCCAGCATTTT.

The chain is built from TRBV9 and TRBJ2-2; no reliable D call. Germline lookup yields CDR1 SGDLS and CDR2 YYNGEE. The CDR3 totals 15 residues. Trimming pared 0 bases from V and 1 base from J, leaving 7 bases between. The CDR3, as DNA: TGTGCCAGCAGCGTAGGGCTTTTGAACACCGGGGAGCTGTTTTTT. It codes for CASSVGLLNTGELFF.

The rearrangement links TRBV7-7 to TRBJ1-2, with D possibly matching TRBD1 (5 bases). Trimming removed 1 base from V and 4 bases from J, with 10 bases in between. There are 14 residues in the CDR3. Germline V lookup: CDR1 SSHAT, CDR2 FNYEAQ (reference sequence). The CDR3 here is CASSLVRGTYGYTF. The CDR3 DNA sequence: TGTGCCAGCAGCTTAGTGAGGGGAACCTATGGCTACACCTTC. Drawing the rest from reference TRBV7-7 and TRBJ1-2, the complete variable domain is GAGVSQSPRYKVTKRGQDVTLRCDPISSHATLYWYQQALGQGPEFLTYFNYEAQPDKSGLPSDRFSAERPEGSISTLTIQRTEQRDSAMYRCASSLVRGTYGYTFGSGTRLTVV.

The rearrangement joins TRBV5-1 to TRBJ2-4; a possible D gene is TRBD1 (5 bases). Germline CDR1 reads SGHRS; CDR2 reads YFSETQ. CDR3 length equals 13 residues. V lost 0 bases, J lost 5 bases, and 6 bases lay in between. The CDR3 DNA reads TGCGCCAGCAGCTTGGGGGGCCAAAACATTCAGTACTTC. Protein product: CASSLGGQNIQYF.